This passage covers 16 T cell receptor beta chains from one sample sequenced in a study of Graves' ophthalmopathy and Graves' hyperthyroidism. The authors amplified TCR beta CDR3 regions, and they did so from RNA transcripts for repertoire sequencing. RT-PCR was first run with HTBI primers, then multiplex PCR in a second round. MiXCR, run by TCRdb on the multiplex PCR reads, gives a single entry per CDR3 protein. Of about 390,000 distinct CDR3 sequences listed, 15% are singletons. Sequencing used peripheral blood. The receptors were sampled from a woman aged 18-30 years with stable Graves' hyperthyroidism.

In its sample, this clonotype was seen many times. This may arise from a read error, as a much more abundant clone is one base away. The CDR3 here is CASRTQGEDPYEQYF. The CDR3 DNA is TGTGCCAGCAGAACCCAGGGGGAAGACCCCTACGAGCAGTACTTC. The chain has TRBV6-1 and TRBJ2-7, with TRBD1 identical over 7 bases. V trimming: 6 bases; J trimming: 2 bases; junction bases outside the gene matches: 10. The V gene's germline CDR1 is MNHNS and CDR2 SASEGT. The CDR3 length is 15 residues.

The gene calls are TRBV6-4 and TRBJ2-1; 8 bases match TRBD2. CDR1 MRHNA and CDR2 SNTAGT come from the germline V gene. With 1 base clipped from V and 12 bases from J, the junction kept 17 bases outside the gene matches. The CDR3 is made up of 17 amino acids. The CDR3 region is CASSDFSPAGGAHRQFF. The CDR3 DNA is TGTGCCAGCAGTGACTTCTCCCCCGCGGGGGGAGCTCATCGGCAGTTCTTC.

Turning to this clonotype: One end of the junction fails to match germline, which may point to a read error. The V gene is TRBV7-8, the J gene TRBJ1-2; 7 bases map to TRBD1. Germline CDR1 is SGHVS and CDR2 is FQNEAQ. CDR3 length: 18 residues. The CDR3 bases are TGTGCCAGCAGCTCGAACCTGGGACAGAACACACTTAACTATGGTTACACCTTC. Residues: CASSSNLGQNTLNYGYTF.

The table lists this clonotype with many counts. The V call is TRBV6-2 or TRBV6-3, the J call TRBJ1-1; unclear D gene. CDR3 length equals 14 residues. V dropped 6 bases and J dropped 1 base, with 12 bases sitting between them. Germline V gene data show CDR1 as MNHEY and CDR2 as SVGEGT. The CDR3 region has the DNA TGTGCCAGCAGCCACTCGAGTTGGAACACTGAAGCTTTCTTT. It specifies CASSHSSWNTEAFF.

This clonotype was counted at least ten times. This chain links TRBV7-8 with TRBJ2-7; perhaps TRBD2 as D (7 bases). This CDR3 has 17 residues. Trimming left V 3 bases short and J 4 bases short, with 22 bases between. Germline values: CDR1 SGHVS, CDR2 FQNEAQ. The DNA of the CDR3 is TGTGCCAGCAGCTTGGGGGGGCTCCCCGGTACGGCGTACGAGCAGTACTTC. Protein sequence: CASSLGGLPGTAYEQYF.

At least ten counts were recorded for this clonotype. The chain couples TRBV6-1 to TRBJ1-2, with 8 bases fitting TRBD1. The germline V gene encodes CDR1 MNHNS and CDR2 SASEGT. The V gene end was trimmed by 7 bases and the J gene end by 1 base; junction bases not matched to a gene: 8. This CDR3 comprises 15 residues. The CDR3 is CASTPRGQVNYGYTF. DNA of the CDR3: TGTGCCAGCACCCCCCGGGGACAGGTTAACTATGGCTACACCTTC.

This clonotype showed up many times. The V gene is TRBV12-3 or TRBV12-4, the J gene TRBJ2-2; 8 bases are a match to TRBD1. After removal of 3 bases from V and 1 base from J, the junction contained 4 bases not matched to a gene. This CDR3 comprises 16 residues. The CDR3 region has the DNA TGTGCCAGCAGTTTCCTCGGGACAGGGAACACCGGGGAGCTGTTTTTT. This encodes CASSFLGTGNTGELFF.

The chain is built from TRBV7-8 and TRBJ1-1, with unresolved D. CDR1 is SGHVS, CDR2 FQNEAQ, per germline. The CDR3 extends over 14 amino acids. The V gene lost 2 bases and the J gene lost 1 base, with 8 bases spanning the gap. CDR3 coding DNA: TGTGCCAGCAGCTTACAACCATCGAACACTGAAGCTTTCTTT. Its translation: CASSLQPSNTEAFF.

This clonotype was recorded many times. The chain combines TRBV6-2 or TRBV6-3 with TRBJ2-5; 9 bases align to TRBD2. The CDR3 sequence is 17 residues long. Germline loops: CDR1 MNHEY, CDR2 SVGEGT. J lost 2 bases, V lost 3 bases, and 10 bases had no gene match. The CDR3: CASSYRVSGGLQETQYF. Here the CDR3 DNA reads TGTGCCAGCAGTTATAGGGTTAGCGGGGGTCTACAAGAGACCCAGTACTTC.

This clonotype came up many times. The chain carries TRBV10-1 and TRBJ1-2; D is perhaps TRBD1 (5 bases). This CDR3 region has 15 residues. Per the germline V gene, CDR1 is WNHNN and CDR2 is SYGVQD (reference sequence). V gave up 0 bases and J gave up 4 bases, with 12 bases separating them. As DNA, the CDR3 is TGCGCCAGCAGTGAGTCCCCGGGGACCGGCTATGGCTACACCTTC. Translated, it gives CASSESPGTGYGYTF.

This clonotype was detected many times. The junction differs from germline at one of its ends, possibly a read error. The genes are TRBV5-1 and TRBJ1-2, with TRBD1 matching 7 bases. This CDR3 region has 12 residues. The germline V gene encodes CDR1 SGHRS and CDR2 YFSETQ. Here the CDR3 reads CASSLTGNGYTF. The CDR3 DNA sequence: TGTGCCAGCAGCTTGACAGGGAATGGCTACACCTTC.

In its sample, this clonotype was seen a few times. At one of its ends the junction is not consistent with the germline gene, which may arise from a read error. The J gene is TRBJ1-5, the V gene TRBV4-1; a weak D match, TRBD1 (5 bases). The CDR3 is 16 amino acids. Germline lookup yields CDR1 MGHRA and CDR2 YSYEKL. The CDR3 spells CASSQDGGVVNQPQHF. The CDR3 bases are TGCGCCAGCAGCCAAGATGGAGGGGTAGTCAATCAGCCTCAGCATTTT.

This clonotype was detected a few times. The chain joins TRBV7-3 to TRBJ2-7, with TRBD2 matching 9 bases. Germline CDR1 reads SGHTA; CDR2 reads FQGTGA. This CDR3 has 15 residues. V trimming: 3 bases; J trimming: 3 bases; junction bases outside the gene matches: 6. CDR3 nucleotides: TGTGCCAGCAGCTTTAGCGGGGGAAGGAACTACGAGCAGTACTTC. It specifies CASSFSGGRNYEQYF.

This clonotype was observed at least ten times. V gene TRBV6-5 combines with J gene TRBJ1-2, with 7 bases matching TRBD1. The CDR3 covers 14 residues. J gave up 6 bases and V 5 bases, and 9 bases lay outside the gene matches. Per the germline V gene, CDR1 is MNHEY and CDR2 is SVGAGI. DNA of the CDR3: TGTGCCAGCAGTCGGTTCAGGGGGACGGATGGCTACACCTTC. It codes for CASSRFRGTDGYTF.

Notes on this clonotype: This may stem from a read error, because a much larger clone lies one nucleotide away. The CDR3 carries no conserved terminal phenylalanine or tryptophan, so it likely arises from a read error. The J gene is TRBJ1-1, the V gene TRBV7-6; weak D call: TRBD1 (5 bases). Germline V CDR1 and CDR2: SGHVS, FNYEAQ. This CDR3 region has 15 residues. V lost 6 bases and J lost 5, with 19 bases in between. The CDR3 here is CASSHGRGRSTEAFV. CDR3 nucleotide sequence: TGTGCCAGCAGTCACGGGAGGGGAAGGTCGACTGAAGCTTTCGTT.

CDR3 sequence: CSARLSASSYEQYF. The CDR3 DNA reads as TGCAGTGCTAGACTTTCTGCCAGCTCCTACGAGCAGTACTTC. The chain recombines TRBV20-1 with TRBJ2-7; D gene uncertain. Germline V CDR1 and CDR2: DFQATT, SNEGSKA (reference sequence). V shed 2 bases and J shed 0 bases, with 11 bases lying between them. This CDR3 contains 14 residues.